This is a list of T cell receptor beta chains from one sample in a study of monozygotic twins with inflammatory bowel disease. Each CDR3 protein gets one entry in TCRdb, which reprocessed the 5' RACE reads and gives no DNA. The sample's table shows about 210,000 distinct CDR3 sequences. Sequencing used blood. All receptors come from a human donor with ulcerative colitis or Crohn's disease, or a healthy co-twin of an affected twin (not recorded which). CDR3s include the opening cysteine and the closing phenylalanine or tryptophan.

TRBJ1-5 TRBV3-1 CASSQWTSNQPQHF
TRBJ1-2 TRBV6-5 CASSYPGHGGYTF
TRBJ1-5 TRBV7-8 CASSSRPTGSNQPQHF
TRBJ2-3 TRBV5-1 CATQRDRGDTQYF
TRBJ1-1 TRBV7-9 CASSLERQLNTEAFF
TRBJ2-3 TRBV4-2 CASSQPLEGLNTDTQYF
TRBJ1-1 TRBV7-9 CASSLGQGESEAFF
TRBJ2-7 TRBV7-2 CASSLEGAWEQYF
TRBJ2-5 TRBV19 CASRRGGQETQYF
TRBJ1-5 TRBV20-1 CSALDRLNQPQHF
TRBJ1-5 TRBV6-5 CASSYGPGQPQHF
TRBJ1-1 TRBV18 CASSGRGGTEAFF
TRBJ2-1 TRBV5-1 CASSFTTQGAQNEQFF
TRBJ1-3 TRBV11-2 CASSWLAGNTIYF
TRBJ2-2 TRBV18 CASSPPGGSGELFF
TRBJ1-2 TRBV6-5 CASSYSGKANYGYTF
TRBJ2-7 TRBV4-2 CASSQDERRGGRGYEQYF
TRBJ2-5 TRBV29-1 CSVAEAGGETQYF
TRBJ2-1 TRBV7-8 CASSFGQGVRNEQFF
TRBJ2-7 TRBV2 CASSDTQRGVLEQYF
TRBJ2-6 TRBV4-1 CASSRQDGGSSGANVLTF
TRBJ2-1 TRBV5-1 CASSFLAGTNNEQFF
TRBJ2-1 TRBV7-9 CASSPRGLDYNEQFF
TRBJ1-1 TRBV12-3/TRBV12-4 CASSFAGEGRAFF
TRBJ1-4 TRBV15 CATSVPRTGLNEKLFF
TRBJ2-2 TRBV4-1 CASSQDSRTGRTGELFF
TRBJ2-7 TRBV10-3 CAISVTGEEYEQYF
TRBJ2-4 TRBV7-9 CASSHPRDLLYF
TRBJ2-1 TRBV5-1 CASSNYRVSSYNEQFF
TRBJ2-7 TRBV28 CATRSRDRSSYEQYF
TRBJ1-5 TRBV7-6 CASSSRLGQPQHF
TRBJ2-7 TRBV5-1 CASSSNQGYEQYF
TRBJ1-1 TRBV29-1 CSVERSLGGEAFF
TRBJ2-2 TRBV7-9 CASRPGQGGELFF
TRBJ2-5 TRBV3-1 CASSQRETGAQETQYF
TRBJ2-3 TRBV5-1 CASGTGTRTDTQYF
TRBJ1-1 TRBV12-3/TRBV12-4 CASRPQGGTEAFF
TRBJ2-5 TRBV20-1 CSARAGGQETQYF
TRBJ2-7 TRBV7-6 CASSIRQGASYEQYF
TRBJ1-2 TRBV5-5 CASSFGGLGYTF
TRBJ2-7 TRBV7-6 CASSLAGGAGVEQYF
TRBJ2-2 TRBV5-1 CASGTGITGELFF
TRBJ2-5 TRBV6-1 CASTNRLARETQYF
TRBJ2-3 TRBV5-1 CASSLRLTSLTDTQYF
TRBJ2-7 TRBV5-1 CASSLTGEAAYF
TRBJ2-7 TRBV12-3/TRBV12-4 CASSTSSGGYSYEQYF
TRBJ1-2 TRBV20-1 CSARDFLGQGGFYGYTF
TRBJ2-5 TRBV7-3 CASSHRGGQQETQYF
TRBJ2-7 TRBV20-1 CSARGLAGNYEQYF
TRBJ2-7 TRBV12-3/TRBV12-4 CASSSTAGTYEQYF